Each of the 18 T cell receptor beta chains below was sequenced from the same sample in a study of cytomegalovirus exposure and HLA in healthy donors. Primers included in the PCR were 60 Vbeta and 13 Jbeta primers. Here immunoSEQ multiplex PCR was the method, and the copy in TCRdb shows in-frame clones only, minus some. Here the sample spans about 73,000 clones, over 60% being singletons. Sequenced sample: PBMCs. Every receptor here comes from a male donor in good health and CMV-seronegative.

This clone was detected only once. The V gene is TRBV5-1, the J gene TRBJ1-4; 9 nucleotides line up with TRBD1. The junction had 6 bases not matched to a gene; V was cut back by 1 base and J by 8 bases. The V gene's germline CDR1 is SGHRS and CDR2 YFSETQ. CDR3 size: 15 residues. Here the CDR3 DNA reads TGCGCCAGCAGCTTGACGGGACAGGGCTACGAAAAACTGTTTTTT. Translating it yields CASSLTGQGYEKLFF.

This sequence joins TRBV14 and TRBJ2-3; 7 positions match TRBD1. Trimming removed 4 bases from V and 8 bases from J; junction bases left unmatched: 6. The CDR3 length is 13 residues. Looked up from germline, CDR1 is SGHDN and CDR2 is FVKESK. CDR3 loop: CASSPQGSSTQYF. The CDR3 bases are TGTGCCAGCAGCCCACAGGGGTCGAGTACGCAGTATTTT.

The chain uses TRBV5-8 and TRBJ2-5, with D maybe TRBD2 (6 bases). Per the germline V gene, CDR1 is SGHTS and CDR2 is YDEGEE. This CDR3 has 14 residues. The V and J ends lost 7 bases and 4 bases respectively, with 17 bases between them. The CDR3 nucleotides read TGTGCCAGCCCCGGGACGGGGGTGGGAGAGACCCAGTACTTC. It is translated as CASPGTGVGETQYF.

The CDR3 DNA sequence: TGTGCCAGCAGCTCCCGGGAGGGAGGGGGCTATGGCTACACCTTC. This translates into CASSSREGGGYGYTF. The V gene is TRBV7-2, the J gene TRBJ1-2; TRBD1 might be the D (6 bases). V lost 4 bases and J lost 4, with 16 bases in between. This CDR3 contains 15 residues. Germline assignment: CDR1 SGHTA and CDR2 FQGNSA.

The V and J genes are TRBV5-1 and TRBJ2-3; TRBD2 agrees at 10 bases. Unmatched junction bases numbered 7, after V lost 0 bases and J lost 3 bases. The CDR3 spans 17 residues. Germline V CDR1 and CDR2: SGHRS, YFSETQ. The CDR3 sequence: CASSLVASGGRTDTQYF. The CDR3 DNA sequence: TGCGCCAGCAGCTTGGTGGCTAGCGGGGGCCGTACAGATACGCAGTATTTT.

The chain links TRBV10-2 to TRBJ1-1; 8 bases match TRBD1. After removal of 7 bases from V and 0 bases from J, the junction contained 13 bases not matched to a gene. Per the germline V gene, CDR1 is WSHSY and CDR2 is SAAADI. The CDR3 sequence is 17 residues long. DNA for the CDR3: TGCGCCAGCACCCGGACAGGGATTTTCGGAATGAACACTGAAGCTTTCTTT. It translates to CASTRTGIFGMNTEAFF.

The chain links TRBV14 to TRBJ1-1; maybe TRBD1 (5 bases). Looked up from germline, CDR1 is SGHDN and CDR2 is FVKESK. The CDR3 runs to 14 residues. Trimming removed 6 bases from V and 0 bases from J, with 11 bases in between. The CDR3 nucleotides read TGTGCCAGCAGGGGCAGGGCCGTGAACACTGAAGCTTTCTTT. Amino acid sequence: CASRGRAVNTEAFF.

The chain joins TRBV10-3 to TRBJ1-5, with 7 bases aligning to TRBD1. V dropped 0 bases and J dropped 4; count of bases not matched to a gene: 9. CDR1 ENHRY and CDR2 SYGVKD come from the germline V gene. The CDR3 has 17 amino acids. CDR3 residues: CAISESAGGRGNQPQHF. The CDR3 DNA sequence: TGTGCCATCAGTGAGTCGGCAGGGGGTCGAGGAAATCAGCCCCAGCATTTT.

The chain carries TRBV18 and TRBJ1-5, with a tentative D call TRBD1 (5 bases). Trimming cost V 2 bases and J 8 bases, with 13 bases left between them. CDR1 and CDR2 from the germline V gene are KGHSH and LQKENI. The CDR3 is made up of 14 amino acids. CDR3 protein: CASSPSGRAKPQHF. Here the CDR3 DNA reads TGTGCCAGCTCACCATCAGGGCGCGCAAAGCCCCAGCATTTT.

The chain joins TRBV30 to TRBJ2-3, with D possibly matching TRBD2 (5 bases). Germline lookup yields CDR1 GTSNPN and CDR2 SVGIG (reference sequence). This CDR3 has 13 amino acids. Trimming removed 3 bases at V and 2 bases at J, with 9 bases between. CDR3 region: CAWRTGNTDTQYF. CDR3 nucleotide sequence: TGTGCCTGGAGGACGGGGAACACAGATACGCAGTATTTT.

The gene calls are TRBV5-1 and TRBJ2-5; weak D call: TRBD2 (5 bases). Trimming took 0 bases from V and 2 from J, leaving 17 bases between them. The germline CDR1 and CDR2 sequences are SGHRS and YFSETQ. This CDR3 has 17 amino acids. For the CDR3, the DNA is TGCGCCAGCAGCTTGGCGGGGTCCGCCCGGGTTCAAGAGACCCAGTACTTC. Protein sequence: CASSLAGSARVQETQYF.

The rearrangement links TRBV19 to TRBJ2-2; 10 bases agree with TRBD1. CDR3 length: 14 amino acids. CDR1 LNHDA and CDR2 SQIVND come from the germline V gene (reference sequence). J gave up 6 bases and V 5 bases, and 3 bases lay outside the gene matches. CDR3 DNA sequence: TGTGCCAGTAGTGAGGGACAGGGGTCCGGGGAGCTGTTTTTT. Protein product: CASSEGQGSGELFF.

This clone has more than one count but fewer than ten. One end of the junction does not line up with germline, which may come from a read error. This chain joins TRBV7-9 and TRBJ2-1; D is perhaps TRBD2 (5 bases). CDR1 and CDR2 (germline): SEHNR, FQNEAQ (reference sequence). CDR3 length: 16 amino acids. CDR3 sequence reads: CASSLGWADSSNEQFF. The CDR3 DNA sequence: TGTGCCAGCAGCTTGGGGTGGGCGGACTCCTCCAATGAGCAGTTCTTC.

This rearrangement joins TRBV6-1 to TRBJ1-2; D call uncertain. The CDR3 is 12 residues long. Germline CDR1 MNHNS, CDR2 SASEGT. The CDR3 is CAISPSNYGYTF. The CDR3 DNA sequence: TGTGCAATTAGTCCCTCTAACTATGGCTACACCTTC.

This clone appeared a few times. This chain uses TRBV5-4 with TRBJ1-2, with D unresolved. V shed 7 bases and J shed 8 bases, with 21 bases lying between them. The CDR3 sequence is 14 residues long. The germline CDR1 and CDR2 sequences are SGHNT and YYREEE (reference sequence). The CDR3 coding sequence is TGTGCCAGCTCACCCCTCGGGGTCGCTGAAGGCTACACCTTC. It codes for CASSPLGVAEGYTF.

This clone appeared once. This chain connects TRBV9 to TRBJ1-2; D is unclear. CDR3 size: 15 residues. Germline loops: CDR1 SGDLS, CDR2 YYNGEE. Trimming shortened V by 2 bases and J by 4 bases, and 15 bases separated the two germline ends. CDR3 sequence reads: CASSVSGEPLYGYTF. In nucleotides, the CDR3 is TGTGCCAGCAGCGTTTCCGGGGAGCCTCTCTATGGCTACACCTTC.

The rearrangement links TRBV19 to TRBJ1-5, with D possibly matching TRBD1 (5 bases). CDR3 size: 15 residues. Per the germline V gene, CDR1 is LNHDA and CDR2 is SQIVND (reference sequence). Trimming shortened V by 3 bases and J by 4 bases, and 13 bases separated the two germline ends. The CDR3 spells CASSISGTGNQPQHF. In DNA form, the CDR3 reads TGTGCCAGTAGTATCTCCGGGACTGGGAATCAGCCCCAGCATTTT. The variable domain in full, with the rest retrieved from reference TRBV19 and TRBJ1-5, is DGGITQSPKYLFRKEGQNVTLSCEQNLNHDAMYWYRQDPGQGLRLIYYSQIVNDFQKGDIAEGYSVSREKKESFPLTVTSAQKNPTAFYLCASSISGTGNQPQHFGDGTRLSIL.

This clone occurred a few times. This sequence joins TRBV21-1 and TRBJ2-3; the D call TRBD2 from the table was never checked on the DNA. TRBV21-1 counts as a pseudogene. This CDR3 is 16 amino acids long. CDR3 in amino acids: CASSKVGPRGTDTQYF. The CDR3 DNA is TGTGCCAGCAGCAAAGTTGGCCCCCGGGGTACAGATACGCAGTATTTT.